This TCR beta chain was profiled in a study of identical twins. Study conclusions and caveats: Memory repertoires showed no such pattern, whereas abundant cord blood beta clonotypes carried fewer insertions. Out-of-frame beta sequences exhibited a weaker degree of excess twin sharing.

The length of the CDR3 is 14 residues. Germline values: CDR1 SGDLS, CDR2 YYNGEE. The V and J ends lost 3 bases and 5 bases respectively, with 14 bases between them. Using its own MiXCR run on the 5' RACE reads, TCRdb lists one record per CDR3 protein. The sample has some 250,000 distinct CDR3 sequences; 6.5% are singletons. This clonotype was seen at least ten times. Its antigen is still unknown. These records were also assigned to another study, of T cells expressing NK-cell markers. That paper states: Of CD8+ T cells, roughly 1.0-7.0% belonged to dominant NKG2C+ clonotypes in six or seven donors.

V is TRBV9 and J is TRBJ2-5, with D unclear. Material: CD8+ T cells sorted from blood. This TCR came from a woman younger than 30 in good health. The CDR3 DNA follows: TGTGCCAGCAGCGGGAGACTGGATGGGGAGACCCAGTACTTC. Translated: CASSGRLDGETQYF.